A single count supports the clone carrying this TCR beta chain. The data belong to a study of blood T cell repertoires in COVID-19. How the authors handled the data: Estimation of nucleated cell counts relied on the amplification of reference gene primers. Produced via immunoSEQ multiplex PCR; TCRdb's table is partial and in-frame only. V and J calls and clone size follow that table, whereas D and trimming were derived from the DNA. The sample holds 130,000 to 150,000 clones, 80% seen once. This TCR derives from a man aged 55 to 70 with active or convalescent COVID-19. The sequenced material came from peripheral blood.

In nucleotides, the CDR3 is TGTGCCAGCAGCCAAGGAGTGGAGGGTACGCAGTATTTT. Translated, it gives CASSQGVEGTQYF. The V and J genes are TRBV3-1 (or the pseudogene TRBV3-2) and TRBJ2-3, with D tentatively TRBD2 (6 bases). The germline V gene encodes CDR1 LGHDT and CDR2 YNNKEL (reference sequence). The CDR3 totals 13 residues. The V gene lost 1 base and the J gene lost 8 bases, with 10 bases spanning the gap.